The 12 T cell receptor beta chains listed next were all sequenced from one sample in a study of T cell responses to AZD1222 COVID-19 vaccine. The repertoire was sequenced with immunoSEQ multiplex PCR; TCRdb's copy has only in-frame clones and lacks some. This sample yields about 73,000 clones, of which around 88% are seen a single time; approximately 19% belongs to the top ten. Sample: peripheral blood, taken on day 0 of AZD1222 vaccination. Source of these receptors: an adult in good health.

The J gene is TRBJ2-7, the V gene TRBV27, with 9 bases lining up with TRBD1. V trimming: 6 bases; J trimming: 5 bases; junction bases outside the gene matches: 14. Germline V gene sequence: CDR1 MNHEY, CDR2 SMNVEV (reference sequence). This CDR3 region has 16 residues. The CDR3 loop is CASSHKPGQGSNEQYF. In nucleotides, the CDR3 is TGTGCCAGCAGCCACAAACCGGGACAGGGTTCAAACGAGCAGTACTTC.

The CDR3 is CASSFGTGGLDTQYF. DNA of the CDR3: TGCGCCAGCAGCTTCGGGACAGGGGGACTAGATACGCAGTATTTT. The genes are TRBV5-1 and TRBJ2-3; TRBD1 matches 11 bases. Germline V gives CDR1 SGHRS, CDR2 YFSETQ. This CDR3 has 15 residues. V lost 2 bases and J lost 5; bases outside the gene matches: 4.

This chain links TRBV6-6 with TRBJ2-7, with D uncertain. V dropped 4 bases and J dropped 6 bases, with 10 bases sitting between them. In germline, CDR1 is MNHNY, CDR2 SVGAGI (reference sequence). The CDR3 has 12 amino acids. The CDR3 sequence: CASSWRVGEQYF. CDR3 DNA: TGTGCCAGCAGTTGGCGCGTTGGCGAGCAGTACTTC.

The chain has TRBV9 and TRBJ2-5; 8 bases match TRBD1. The length of the CDR3 is 16 residues. J was trimmed by 5 bases and V by 3 bases; bases with no gene match: 12. The V gene's germline CDR1 is SGDLS and CDR2 YYNGEE. The CDR3 sequence is CASSAGQGRAEETQYF. DNA for the CDR3: TGTGCCAGCAGCGCCGGACAGGGTAGGGCAGAGGAGACCCAGTACTTC. Based on the CDR3 plus reference TRBV9 and TRBJ2-5, the full variable domain is DSGVTQTPKHLITATGQRVTLRCSPRSGDLSVYWYQQSLDQGLQFLIQYYNGEERAKGNILERFSAQQFPDLHSELNLSSLELGDSALYFCASSAGQGRAEETQYFGPGTRLLVL.

This clone counts as medium-sized. The V gene is TRBV15, the J gene TRBJ2-6; D is undetermined. CDR1 is LNHNV, CDR2 YYDKDF, per germline (reference sequence). CDR3 size: 16 residues. V was clipped by 0 bases and J by 0 bases, with 6 bases between them. As DNA, the CDR3 is TGTGCCACCAGCAGAGATTATCACTCTGGGGCCAACGTCCTGACTTTC. Protein: CATSRDYHSGANVLTF.

The chain is built from TRBV11-2 and TRBJ1-3; TRBD1 matches 7 bases. In germline, CDR1 is SGHAT, CDR2 FQNNGV. This CDR3 comprises 13 residues. The V segment lost 5 bases and the J segment 8 bases; nucleotides outside the gene matches: 6. CDR3 protein: CASSKGQLYTIYF. The CDR3 DNA is TGTGCCAGCAGCAAGGGACAGTTATACACCATATATTTT.

The CDR3 loop is CASSSGRSTETQYF. As DNA, the CDR3 is TGTGCCAGCAGCTCCGGACGGTCCACAGAGACCCAGTACTTC. The gene calls are TRBV11-2 and TRBJ2-5; no definite D call. The CDR3 sequence is 14 residues long. Germline assignment: CDR1 SGHAT and CDR2 FQNNGV. The germline V and J ends were trimmed by 4 bases and 4 bases, with 13 bases remaining between them.

The chain is built from TRBV9 and TRBJ2-2; 12 bases map to TRBD2. The CDR3 extends over 16 amino acids. CDR1 is SGDLS and CDR2 is YYNGEE in the germline V gene. J lost 3 bases, V lost 6 bases, and 6 bases had no gene match. CDR3 in amino acids: CASTPSGGADTGELFF. CDR3 in DNA: TGTGCCAGCACTCCTAGCGGGGGGGCCGACACCGGGGAGCTGTTTTTT.

V usage is TRBV18 and J usage is TRBJ2-7; D ambiguous. The CDR3 consists of 15 residues. The germline gives CDR1 KGHSH, CDR2 LQKENI. The V end was cut by 2 bases, the J end by 2 bases, with 13 bases between. As DNA, the CDR3 is TGTGCCAGCTCACCAGTATTGACTTACACCTACGAGCAGTACTTC. Its translation: CASSPVLTYTYEQYF.

The V call is TRBV6-5, the J call TRBJ2-2, with a weak D call TRBD2 (5 bases). The germline V gene has CDR1 MNHEY and CDR2 SVGAGI. This CDR3 is built from 15 residues. V was shortened by 6 bases and J by 0 bases, with 11 bases between the two germline ends. The CDR3 region is CASRGRTSNTGELFF. The CDR3 DNA is TGTGCCAGCAGAGGACGGACTTCGAACACCGGGGAGCTGTTTTTT.

The chain recombines TRBV27 with TRBJ2-1; 7 nucleotides agree with TRBD2. The germline V gene has CDR1 MNHEY and CDR2 SMNVEV (reference sequence). This CDR3 region has 14 residues. V lost 2 bases, J lost 4 bases, and 2 bases stayed unmatched. CDR3 in amino acids: CASSLKAGYNEQFF. The CDR3 region has the DNA TGTGCCAGCAGTTTAAAAGCGGGGTACAATGAGCAGTTCTTC.

This clone was seen more than once but under ten times. The chain uses TRBV18 and TRBJ1-5; 11 bases agree with TRBD1. The CDR3 is 15 amino acids. Germline-derived CDR1 and CDR2 are KGHSH and LQKENI. V was pared by 4 bases and J by 7 bases, with 6 bases of the junction left unmatched. The CDR3 loop is CASSQGTGGHQPQHF. In DNA, the CDR3 is TGTGCCAGCTCACAGGGGACAGGGGGGCACCAGCCCCAGCATTTT.